The source of this T cell receptor beta chain is a study of blood T cell repertoires in COVID-19. V lost 5 bases and J lost 0; bases outside the gene matches: 3. CDR3 length: 15 residues. Looked up from germline, CDR1 is SGHTA and CDR2 is FQGNSA. Repertoires were generated with immunoSEQ multiplex PCR, while TCRdb's copy carries only in-frame clones and drops some. The sample includes about 190,000 clones, approximately 86% of them seen just once. Sequencing used peripheral blood. This rearrangement joins TRBV7-2 to TRBJ1-2; TRBD1 aligns across 10 bases. The TCR originated in a man in his thirties or forties with acute or convalescent COVID-19. The DNA for the CDR3 is TGTGCCAGCAGCGGGGGGACAGGGGCTAACTATGGCTACACCTTC. Translating it yields CASSGGTGANYGYTF.